This T cell receptor beta chain originates from a study of shared clonotypes between healthy human individuals. Findings and caveats of the study: A small donor pool kept down the genetic and exposure-history diversity that was represented.

TCRdb's table, derived via immunoSEQ multiplex PCR, lists solely in-frame clones and lacks some. The sample records 2,500,000 or so clones, 90% to 95% being singletons. Donors had no recently reported acute infections or vaccinations and were HIV-negative. CD45RA-negative memory and CD45RA+ naive subsets were split from the CD4+ cells. The V gene lost 3 bases and the J gene lost 5 bases, with 11 bases spanning the gap. In germline, CDR1 is MDHEN, CDR2 SYDVKM. The CDR3 sequence is 14 residues long. About this clone itself: The antigen remains unidentified.

The TCR sequence derives from a man aged 18 to 30 in good health. Sequenced input: naive CD4+ T cells sorted from blood. The subset denotes: CD45RA+ positively selected. The genes are TRBV28 and TRBJ1-5; possible D gene TRBD1, 5 bases. CDR3 residues: CASSLLGEYQPQHF. In DNA, the CDR3 is TGTGCCAGCAGTTTGCTAGGGGAGTATCAGCCCCAGCATTTT.